Listed here are 29 T cell receptor beta chains from one sample, sequenced in a study of T cells in Graves' hyperthyroidism and ophthalmopathy. TCR beta CDR3 region amplification was performed from RNA transcripts. First-round RT-PCR targeting the TCR CDR3 was performed with the HTBI primer set. MiXCR was run by TCRdb on the multiplex PCR reads, yielding one entry per CDR3 protein. This sample carries some 620,000 distinct CDR3 sequences, 15% to 20% of them seen once, and the ten largest clones take 3.8%. Sequences were obtained from blood. These receptors were collected from a woman aged 25 to 39 with Graves' hyperthyroidism.

V usage is TRBV20-1 and J usage is TRBJ1-2, with D tentatively TRBD1 (6 bases). Trimming stripped 3 bases from V and 5 bases from J, with 10 bases between. Germline lookup yields CDR1 DFQATT and CDR2 SNEGSKA (reference sequence). The CDR3 consists of 12 residues. In DNA form, the CDR3 reads TGCAGTGCTAGGGGGGGGCCTTATGGCTACACCTTC. Its protein product is CSARGGPYGYTF.

This clonotype was observed many times. The chain couples TRBV20-1 to TRBJ2-3; D remains unclear. Germline assignment: CDR1 DFQATT and CDR2 SNEGSKA (reference sequence). Deletions cut 1 base from V and 0 bases from J, with 17 bases between. The CDR3 is made up of 17 amino acids. The CDR3, as DNA: TGCAGTGCTAGAGGCCCCCGATTGATCTCTAGCACAGATACGCAGTATTTT. Its translation is CSARGPRLISSTDTQYF.

This clonotype was detected ten times or more. The chain links TRBV20-1 to TRBJ2-7; TRBD2 matches 10 bases. After removal of 6 bases from V and 1 base from J, the junction contained 9 bases not matched to a gene. Germline V CDR1 and CDR2: DFQATT, SNEGSKA (reference sequence). The CDR3 runs to 15 residues. CDR3 protein: CSARLAGAPSYEQYF. CDR3 in DNA: TGCAGTGCACGTCTAGCGGGAGCTCCTTCCTACGAGCAGTACTTC.

The sample holds a few counts of this clonotype. The V and J genes are TRBV29-1 and TRBJ2-3, with D perhaps matching TRBD1 (6 bases). The CDR3 length is 13 residues. Trimming shortened V by 4 bases and J by 3 bases, and 11 bases separated the two germline ends. Germline loops: CDR1 SQVTM, CDR2 ANQGSEA. The CDR3 sequence is CSVGGRLTDTQYF. The CDR3 DNA is TGCAGCGTTGGGGGGCGCTTGACAGATACGCAGTATTTT.

The chain carries TRBV6-2 or TRBV6-3 and TRBJ1-6; 7 nucleotides match TRBD1. The germline V gene has CDR1 MNHEY and CDR2 SVGEGT. There are 14 residues in the CDR3. V was clipped by 7 bases and J by 10 bases; unmatched bases: 10. CDR3 nucleotide sequence: TGTGCCAGCAATCGACAGGGTTCGGGCTCACCCCTCCACTTT. Protein product: CASNRQGSGSPLHF.

This clonotype was recorded at least ten times. The chain links TRBV30 to TRBJ2-1; 8 nucleotides agree with TRBD1. This CDR3 has 14 residues. J gave up 6 bases and V 5 bases, and 9 bases lay outside the gene matches. Germline V lookup: CDR1 GTSNPN, CDR2 SVGIG (reference sequence). Written as DNA, the CDR3 is TGTGCCTGGTCATACGGACAGGGTCCCAATGAGCAGTTCTTC. This gives the protein CAWSYGQGPNEQFF.

The V gene is TRBV11-2, the J gene TRBJ2-3; 8 nucleotides agree with TRBD2. V was pared by 5 bases and J by 6 bases, with 13 bases of the junction left unmatched. CDR1 and CDR2 (germline): SGHAT, FQNNGV. This CDR3 is built from 16 residues. CDR3: CASSHQVVAGLDTQYF. CDR3 DNA: TGTGCCAGCAGCCACCAGGTGGTAGCGGGGCTTGATACGCAGTATTTT.

This clonotype was detected many times. The chain uses TRBV6-1 and TRBJ2-5; D may be TRBD2 (6 bases). Trimming pared 7 bases from V and 5 bases from J, leaving 23 bases between. CDR3 size: 16 residues. Germline loops: CDR1 MNHNS, CDR2 SASEGT. DNA for the CDR3: TGTGCCAGCAACCCCCTCGTGCCGGCGGGGAGGGAGACCCAGTACTTC. Translation: CASNPLVPAGRETQYF.

The CDR3: CSAYDPGLAGGDYEQYF. In DNA form, the CDR3 reads TGCAGTGCCTACGACCCTGGACTAGCGGGAGGGGACTACGAGCAGTACTTC. The chain employs TRBV20-1 and TRBJ2-7; 15 nucleotides line up with TRBD2. CDR1 and CDR2 (germline): DFQATT, SNEGSKA (reference sequence). This CDR3 is built from 17 residues. The V gene end was trimmed by 6 bases and the J gene end by 3 bases; junction bases not matched to a gene: 12.

This clonotype turned up a few times. J is TRBJ1-4 and V is TRBV3-1, with 7 bases identical to TRBD1. Germline V CDR1 and CDR2: LGHDT, YNNKEL (reference sequence). The CDR3 has 16 amino acids. V lost 1 base to trimming and J lost 8 bases; unmatched junction nucleotides: 10. CDR3 sequence reads: CASSQGPTGLGEKLFF. The CDR3, as DNA: TGTGCCAGCAGCCAAGGCCCGACAGGGTTGGGAGAAAAACTGTTTTTT.

This clonotype was seen many times. The chain has TRBV20-1 and TRBJ2-3; D tentatively reads TRBD1 or TRBD2 (6 bases each). The germline gives CDR1 DFQATT, CDR2 SNEGSKA (reference sequence). The CDR3 length is 16 residues. Trimming left V 0 bases short and J 3 bases short, with 16 bases between. CDR3 residues: CSARDPSRGVTDTQYF. CDR3 coding DNA: TGCAGTGCTAGAGATCCCTCAAGGGGGGTTACAGATACGCAGTATTTT.

The chain couples TRBV28 to TRBJ1-4; D gene unclear. CDR1 and CDR2 (germline): MDHEN, SYDVKM. This CDR3 is 14 amino acids long. Trimming shortened V by 2 bases and J by 6 bases, and 10 bases separated the two germline ends. The CDR3 nucleotides are TGTGCCAGCAGTTTAACGGACCGAGATGAAAAACTGTTTTTT. This codes for CASSLTDRDEKLFF.

This rearrangement joins TRBV9 to TRBJ1-5; D ambiguous. Germline lookup yields CDR1 SGDLS and CDR2 YYNGEE. V was pared by 0 bases and J by 0 bases, with 7 bases between. The CDR3 runs 15 residues. The CDR3 reads CASSVGGLSNQPQHF. CDR3 sequence (DNA): TGTGCCAGCAGCGTAGGTGGGCTTAGCAATCAGCCCCAGCATTTT.

This clonotype appeared many times. The gene calls are TRBV3-1 and TRBJ2-7; D is perhaps TRBD1 or TRBD2 (6 bases each). Trimming left V 4 bases short and J 2 bases short, with 18 bases between. CDR1 and CDR2 (germline): LGHDT, YNNKEL (reference sequence). This CDR3 is 16 amino acids long. The CDR3 region is CASSPPRGTFTYEQYF. The CDR3 DNA reads TGTGCCAGCAGCCCACCCCGGGGGACATTCACCTACGAGCAGTACTTC.

This clonotype has ten or more counts. This chain uses TRBV11-2 with TRBJ1-2; 10 bases line up with TRBD1. There are 15 residues in the CDR3. From germline, CDR1 is SGHAT and CDR2 FQNNGV. The J segment lost 4 bases and the V segment lost 4 bases, leaving 6 bases of the junction unmatched. CDR3 residues: CASSSTGTGAYGYTF. DNA of the CDR3: TGTGCCAGCAGCTCCACCGGGACAGGGGCCTATGGCTACACCTTC.

At least ten counts were recorded for this clonotype. This chain connects TRBV2 to TRBJ2-3; a possible D gene is TRBD1 (6 bases). CDR1 is SNHLY, CDR2 FYNNEI, per germline. The V gene lost 6 bases and the J gene lost 5 bases, with 9 bases spanning the gap. The CDR3 extends over 12 amino acids. This CDR3 is CASRQGRDTQYF. The DNA of the CDR3 is TGTGCCAGCAGGCAGGGGAGAGATACGCAGTATTTT.

In this sample, this clonotype turned up many times. This chain connects TRBV6-2 or TRBV6-3 to TRBJ2-2; TRBD1 might be the D (5 bases). The CDR3 has 12 amino acids. CDR1 MNHEY and CDR2 SVGEGT come from the germline V gene. Trimming removed 7 bases at V and 6 bases at J, with 9 bases between. The CDR3 nucleotides read TGTGCCAGCAATGGACATTCCGGGGAGCTGTTTTTT. Its translation is CASNGHSGELFF.

This clonotype occurred many times. This chain uses TRBV5-1 with TRBJ2-1; D may be TRBD1 (5 bases). Trimming took 0 bases from V and 5 from J, leaving 21 bases between them. CDR3 length: 18 amino acids. Germline values: CDR1 SGHRS, CDR2 YFSETQ. CDR3 residues: CASSLEAVVVGLDNEQFF. In DNA, the CDR3 is TGCGCCAGCAGCTTGGAAGCCGTGGTTGTGGGGCTTGACAATGAGCAGTTCTTC.

This clonotype was observed many times. This chain uses TRBV28 with TRBJ1-1; 7 positions agree with TRBD1. Trimming cost V 6 bases and J 1 base; bases outside gene matches: 8. Germline V lookup: CDR1 MDHEN, CDR2 SYDVKM. The CDR3 length is 15 residues. CDR3 loop: CASRSRDRANTEAFF. The DNA of the CDR3 is TGTGCCAGCAGATCCCGAGACAGGGCGAACACTGAAGCTTTCTTT.

The chain carries TRBV15 and TRBJ2-3, with D hard to call. V gave up 4 bases and J gave up 3 bases, with 14 bases separating them. The CDR3 runs to 15 residues. Germline V gene data show CDR1 as LNHNV and CDR2 as YYDKDF (reference sequence). The CDR3 loop reads CATSKGSFQTDTQYF. In nucleotides, the CDR3 is TGTGCCACCAGCAAAGGGTCTTTCCAAACAGATACGCAGTATTTT.

About this clonotype: A much larger clone differs from this one at a single base, so this may be a read error. The chain couples TRBV19 to TRBJ1-2; D unresolved. The ends were cut back, 3 bases at V and 3 bases at J, with 8 bases in the middle. The CDR3 contains 13 residues. Germline V lookup: CDR1 LNHDA, CDR2 SQIVND (reference sequence). The CDR3 loop reads CASSMREDYGYTF. In DNA, the CDR3 is TGTGCCAGTAGTATGAGGGAGGACTATGGCTACACCTTC.

This clonotype came up many times. This sequence joins TRBV28 and TRBJ2-3, with D maybe TRBD1 (5 bases). V lost 5 bases, J lost 1 base, and 13 bases lay in between. The CDR3 is 15 amino acids. From germline, CDR1 is MDHEN and CDR2 SYDVKM. The chain's CDR3 is CASSATGSRTDTQYF. The CDR3 DNA follows: TGTGCCAGCAGTGCTACAGGAAGTCGCACAGATACGCAGTATTTT.

This clonotype was seen ten or more times. The chain links TRBV7-9 to TRBJ2-7; D tentatively reads TRBD1 or TRBD2 (5 bases each). Germline V gene lookup returns CDR1 SEHNR and CDR2 FQNEAQ (reference sequence). This CDR3 comprises 17 residues. Trimming took off 4 bases at V and 2 bases at J, with 21 bases between the two ends. The CDR3 loop is CASSSQSLELGPYEQYF. In DNA, the CDR3 is TGTGCCAGCAGCTCGCAGTCACTAGAACTGGGACCCTACGAGCAGTACTTC.

The CDR3 region is CASSQGQGSSSGANVLTF. DNA for the CDR3: TGTGCCAGCAGCCAAGGCCAGGGGTCCTCCTCTGGGGCCAACGTCCTGACTTTC. This rearrangement joins TRBV7-3 to TRBJ2-6, with a weak D call TRBD1 (6 bases). Looked up from germline, CDR1 is SGHTA and CDR2 is FQGTGA. The germline V and J ends were trimmed by 5 bases and 0 bases, with 17 bases remaining between them. The CDR3 length is 18 residues.

Comments on this clonotype: A much bigger clone sits one base away, suggesting this may be a read error. V gene TRBV20-1 combines with J gene TRBJ2-1, with TRBD2 matching 10 bases. Germline CDR1 is DFQATT and CDR2 is SNEGSKA (reference sequence). V gave up 4 bases and J gave up 8 bases; unmatched junction bases: 11. The CDR3 spans 15 residues. This CDR3 reads CSAIGLSGREDEQFF. CDR3 bases: TGCAGTGCTATAGGCCTAAGCGGGAGGGAGGATGAGCAGTTCTTC.

The V gene is TRBV19, the J gene TRBJ1-1, with D possibly TRBD1 on 5 matching bases. Per the germline V gene, CDR1 is LNHDA and CDR2 is SQIVND (reference sequence). The CDR3 length is 13 residues. V dropped 6 bases and J dropped 5 bases, with 13 bases sitting between them. The CDR3 bases are TGTGCCAGTAGGAACGGGGCGCGGACTGAAGCTTTCTTT. It yields the protein CASRNGARTEAFF.

This clonotype showed up many times. CDR3 residues: CASSLQSGRSYEQYF. In DNA, the CDR3 is TGTGCCAGCAGTTTACAGTCGGGACGCTCCTACGAGCAGTACTTC. The chain couples TRBV28 to TRBJ2-7; D may correspond to TRBD1 or TRBD2 (5 bases each). Per the germline V gene, CDR1 is MDHEN and CDR2 is SYDVKM. The CDR3 extends over 15 amino acids. V gave up 2 bases and J gave up 0 bases, with 11 bases separating them. The entire variable domain, with the rest obtained from reference TRBV28 and TRBJ2-7, is as follows: DVKVTQSSRYLVKRTGEKVFLECVQDMDHENMFWYRQDPGLGLRLIYFSYDVKMKEKGDIPEGYSVSREKKERFSLILESASTNQTSMYLCASSLQSGRSYEQYFGPGTRLTVT.

The rearrangement links TRBV4-2 to TRBJ2-7, with TRBD2 matching over 7 bases. From germline, CDR1 is LGHNA and CDR2 YNFKEQ. Trimming cost V 3 bases and J 6 bases; bases outside gene matches: 8. CDR3 length equals 14 residues. CDR3: CASSQRESSAEQYF. CDR3 in DNA: TGTGCCAGCAGCCAGCGGGAGAGCTCGGCCGAGCAGTACTTC.

This clonotype was detected only a few times. This chain joins TRBV15 and TRBJ1-2; TRBD1 aligns across 10 bases. Trimming removed 0 bases from V and 2 bases from J; junction bases left unmatched: 3. Germline V gives CDR1 LNHNV, CDR2 YYDKDF (reference sequence). The CDR3 contains 16 residues. The CDR3 region has the DNA TGTGCCACCAGCAGAGATTTGGGACAGGGGAACTATGGCTACACCTTC. This encodes CATSRDLGQGNYGYTF.